The next 31 T cell receptor beta chains were all read from a single sample in a study of cytomegalovirus exposure and HLA in healthy donors. A multiplex PCR was run with 60 Vbeta primers and 13 Jbeta primers. Clones were sequenced by immunoSEQ multiplex PCR, and TCRdb holds only the in-frame ones, with some missing. The data contain about 130,000 clones, 80% of them seen just once; the ten biggest clones take up 1%. The sequencing input was PBMCs. The receptors were sampled from a man in his forties in good health and CMV-seronegative.

The chain recombines TRBV7-9 with TRBJ1-2, with D maybe TRBD1 (5 bases). This CDR3 comprises 15 residues. With 1 base removed from V and 4 bases from J, the gap between germline ends came to 13 bases. In germline, CDR1 is SEHNR, CDR2 FQNEAQ (reference sequence). The CDR3 spells CASSLGAEGPYGYTF. In DNA, the CDR3 is TGTGCCAGCAGCTTAGGGGCGGAGGGGCCCTATGGCTACACCTTC.

The gene calls are TRBV28 and TRBJ1-1; D possibly corresponds to TRBD1 (6 bases). Looked up from germline, CDR1 is MDHEN and CDR2 is SYDVKM. The CDR3 is 14 amino acids. Trimming pared 5 bases from V and 6 bases from J, leaving 16 bases between. CDR3 nucleotides: TGTGCCAGCAGTGGGCAAACAGGGATCGCTGAAGCTTTCTTT. It specifies CASSGQTGIAEAFF.

The J gene is TRBJ1-1, the V gene TRBV7-9; D gene ambiguous. The CDR3 sequence is 13 residues long. V was trimmed by 5 bases and J by 0 bases, leaving 7 bases between them. Germline V CDR1 and CDR2: SEHNR, FQNEAQ (reference sequence). DNA for the CDR3: TGTGCCAGCAGCCAAACACTGAACACTGAAGCTTTCTTT. Its translation is CASSQTLNTEAFF.

This chain connects TRBV2 to TRBJ2-6; D ambiguous. This CDR3 has 15 amino acids. Germline values: CDR1 SNHLY, CDR2 FYNNEI. V lost 1 base to trimming and J lost 0 bases, with 4 bases between them. Here the CDR3 DNA reads TGTGCCAGCAGTGAAGGGCACTCTGGGGCCAACGTCCTGACTTTC. Its protein is CASSEGHSGANVLTF. The variable domain in full, completed from reference TRBV2 and TRBJ2-6, reads EPEVTQTPSHQVTQMGQEVILRCVPISNHLYFYWYRQILGQKVEFLVSFYNNEISEKSEIFDDQFSVERPDGSNFTLKIRSTKLEDSAMYFCASSEGHSGANVLTFGAGSRLTVL.

V is TRBV5-1 and J is TRBJ2-2; a weak D match, TRBD1 (5 bases). This CDR3 has 16 residues. Germline V gives CDR1 SGHRS, CDR2 YFSETQ. V was shortened by 0 bases and J by 1 base, with 10 bases between the two germline ends. CDR3 in DNA: TGCGCCAGCAGCTTGGCCCAGGGCTTGAACACCGGGGAGCTGTTTTTT. Protein product: CASSLAQGLNTGELFF.

The J gene is TRBJ2-2, the V gene TRBV7-9; possible D gene TRBD1, 5 bases. Germline values: CDR1 SEHNR, CDR2 FQNEAQ (reference sequence). CDR3 length: 13 residues. V was cut by 5 bases and J by 4 bases, with 8 bases left in between. CDR3 in amino acids: CASSLTVTGELFF. The CDR3 nucleotides are TGTGCCAGCAGCCTGACAGTCACCGGGGAGCTGTTTTTT.

This clone was seen just once. V gene TRBV5-4 combines with J gene TRBJ2-5, with 7 bases matching TRBD2. The end of the DNA fits TRBJ2-7 better, so the J call may be wrong. Germline-derived CDR1 and CDR2 are SGHNT and YYREEE (reference sequence). The CDR3 covers 13 residues. CDR3 amino acids: CASSRERGDEQYF. CDR3 DNA: TGTGCCAGCAGTCGGGAGCGGGGCGACGAGCAGTACTTC.

The chain employs TRBV30 and TRBJ1-1, with 7 bases aligning to TRBD1. V shed 3 bases, J shed 5 bases, and the junction held 6 bases outside the gene matches. The CDR3 has 13 residues. CDR1 is GTSNPN and CDR2 is SVGIG in the germline V gene (reference sequence). The CDR3 DNA reads TGTGCCTGGAGCGGACAGGCAGGGACTGAAGCTTTCTTT. As protein: CAWSGQAGTEAFF.

The V call is TRBV29-1, the J call TRBJ2-3; 7 bases match TRBD1. CDR3 length: 13 residues. V shed 4 bases, J shed 1 base, and the junction held 2 bases outside the gene matches. Germline CDR1 reads SQVTM; CDR2 reads ANQGSEA. In nucleotides, the CDR3 is TGCAGCGTTGTAGGACAGGGCACAGATACGCAGTATTTT. This translates into CSVVGQGTDTQYF.

This chain uses TRBV5-5 with TRBJ1-1; 7 positions match TRBD1. Trimming removed 3 bases from V and 1 base from J; junction bases left unmatched: 3. This CDR3 has 14 amino acids. Germline values: CDR1 SGHKS, CDR2 YYEKEE (reference sequence). The CDR3 region has the DNA TGTGCCAGCAGCTCCAGACAGGGGAACACTGAAGCTTTCTTT. Translated: CASSSRQGNTEAFF.

The rearrangement links TRBV5-1 to TRBJ2-1; 9 nucleotides align to TRBD1. Germline loops: CDR1 SGHRS, CDR2 YFSETQ. This CDR3 has 13 residues. V shed 4 bases and J 8 bases; nucleotides not matched to a gene: 4. Here the CDR3 reads CASSEDRGDEQFF. The CDR3 nucleotides read TGCGCCAGCAGCGAGGACAGGGGCGATGAGCAGTTCTTC.

The J gene is TRBJ2-7, the V gene TRBV18; 7 bases map to TRBD1. This CDR3 comprises 15 residues. Trimming took 5 bases from V and 0 from J; bases not matched to a gene: 7. Germline assignment: CDR1 KGHSH and CDR2 LQKENI. The CDR3 DNA reads as TGTGCCAGCTCATCCGCCGGGACAGACTCCTACGAGCAGTACTTC. Translating gives CASSSAGTDSYEQYF.

This clone came up a few times. The rearrangement joins TRBV2 to TRBJ2-2; D remains unclear. The germline V gene encodes CDR1 SNHLY and CDR2 FYNNEI. V lost 7 bases and J 5 bases, leaving 5 bases between the germline ends. The CDR3 totals 11 residues. The CDR3: CASKETGELFF. CDR3 nucleotide sequence: TGTGCCAGCAAAGAGACCGGGGAGCTGTTTTTT.

The chain employs TRBV29-1 and TRBJ2-7; D perhaps matches TRBD2 (7 bases). Trimming stripped 2 bases from V and 6 bases from J, with 14 bases between. This CDR3 contains 13 residues. Germline V lookup: CDR1 SQVTM, CDR2 ANQGSEA. CDR3: CSVEILRGGEQYF. The CDR3, as DNA: TGCAGCGTTGAAATTCTTAGGGGGGGCGAGCAGTACTTC.

This clone was observed a handful of times. The V call is TRBV6-6, the J call TRBJ2-6; 10 nucleotides line up with TRBD2. In germline, CDR1 is MNHNY, CDR2 SVGAGI (reference sequence). J gave up 9 bases and V 2 bases, and 4 bases lay outside the gene matches. CDR3 length: 15 amino acids. Written as DNA, the CDR3 is TGTGCCAGCAGTTACGAGCGGGAGGGCGACAACGTCCTGACTTTC. It specifies CASSYEREGDNVLTF.

The genes are TRBV6-1 and TRBJ1-4; 7 bases line up with TRBD1. V gave up 6 bases and J gave up 5 bases; unmatched junction bases: 6. The CDR3 extends over 14 amino acids. Germline CDR1 is MNHNS and CDR2 is SASEGT. Written as DNA, the CDR3 is TGTGCCAGCAGCACAGGGGACATGAATGAAAAACTGTTTTTT. This sequence encodes CASSTGDMNEKLFF.

V is TRBV7-2 and J is TRBJ1-1; perhaps TRBD1 as D (5 bases). CDR1 and CDR2 (germline): SGHTA, FQGNSA. The germline V and J ends were trimmed by 3 bases and 3 bases, with 11 bases remaining between them. The CDR3 extends over 14 amino acids. This CDR3 reads CASSFTSGDTEAFF. The CDR3 DNA sequence: TGTGCCAGCAGCTTTACGTCGGGGGACACTGAAGCTTTCTTT.

This clone appeared a few times. The gene calls are TRBV27 and TRBJ2-1, with TRBD1 matching over 7 bases. Per the germline V gene, CDR1 is MNHEY and CDR2 is SMNVEV (reference sequence). The CDR3 covers 15 residues. V was pared by 5 bases and J by 0 bases, with 4 bases of the junction left unmatched. In nucleotides, the CDR3 is TGTGCCAGCAGTCGACAGGGATCCTCCTACAATGAGCAGTTCTTC. This gives the protein CASSRQGSSYNEQFF.

On this clone itself: This likely comes from a read error, as the CDR3 has no conserved phenylalanine or tryptophan at its end. The chain couples TRBV7-8 to TRBJ1-5; the D is unclear. Trimming took 5 bases from V and 2 from J, leaving 16 bases between them. This CDR3 is 16 amino acids long. Germline values: CDR1 SGHVS, CDR2 FQNEAQ. The CDR3 protein is CASSEFNTGGNQPQHV. DNA of the CDR3: TGTGCCAGCAGCGAATTTAACACCGGCGGCAATCAGCCCCAGCATGTT.

The chain combines TRBV7-9 with TRBJ2-3, with D possibly being TRBD2 (6 bases). Trimming removed 5 bases from V and 3 bases from J, with 9 bases in between. Germline V lookup: CDR1 SEHNR, CDR2 FQNEAQ (reference sequence). CDR3 length equals 13 residues. CDR3 loop: CASSPGTTDTQYF. DNA for the CDR3: TGTGCCAGCAGCCCCGGGACTACAGATACGCAGTATTTT.

As DNA, the CDR3 is TGTGCCAGCAACGCGGGACAGGGTGCCTACGAGCAGTACTTC. As protein: CASNAGQGAYEQYF. The chain uses TRBV2 and TRBJ2-7; 9 bases fit TRBD1. Germline assignment: CDR1 SNHLY and CDR2 FYNNEI. V gave up 7 bases and J gave up 2 bases; unmatched junction bases: 6. There are 14 residues in the CDR3. The whole variable domain, remainder taken from reference TRBV2 and TRBJ2-7, is EPEVTQTPSHQVTQMGQEVILRCVPISNHLYFYWYRQILGQKVEFLVSFYNNEISEKSEIFDDQFSVERPDGSNFTLKIRSTKLEDSAMYFCASNAGQGAYEQYFGPGTRLTVT.

The V gene is TRBV7-9, the J gene TRBJ2-7, with D possibly being TRBD1 (6 bases). The length of the CDR3 is 17 residues. CDR1 is SEHNR and CDR2 is FQNEAQ in the germline V gene (reference sequence). The V gene lost 5 bases and the J gene lost 5 bases, with 25 bases spanning the gap. In nucleotides, the CDR3 is TGTGCCAGCAGCCAAATTACGACAGGCGGATTTTTTGACGAGCAGTACTTC. Translating it yields CASSQITTGGFFDEQYF. Drawing the rest from reference TRBV7-9 and TRBJ2-7, the complete variable domain is DTGVSQNPRHKITKRGQNVTFRCDPISEHNRLYWYRQTLGQGPEFLTYFQNEAQLEKSRLLSDRFSAERPKGSFSTLEIQRTEQGDSAMYLCASSQITTGGFFDEQYFGPGTRLTVT.

The V gene is TRBV19, the J gene TRBJ1-5; D gene ambiguous. Trimming took 3 bases from V and 0 from J, leaving 12 bases between them. This CDR3 spans 16 amino acids. CDR1 and CDR2 (germline): LNHDA, SQIVND (reference sequence). The CDR3 is CASSMVTGNSNQPQHF. The DNA of the CDR3 is TGTGCCAGTAGTATGGTGACGGGGAATAGCAATCAGCCCCAGCATTTT.

The chain links TRBV5-6 to TRBJ2-7, with 10 bases identical to TRBD1. CDR3 length equals 15 residues. The V gene end was trimmed by 2 bases and the J gene end by 2 bases; junction bases not matched to a gene: 4. Germline CDR1 is SGHDT and CDR2 is YYEEEE. The CDR3 reads CASSLNGQGAYEQYF. CDR3 coding DNA: TGTGCCAGCAGCTTAAATGGACAGGGGGCCTACGAGCAGTACTTC.

This chain connects TRBV5-6 to TRBJ2-1; 8 bases match TRBD1. There are 16 residues in the CDR3. J gave up 1 base and V 2 bases, and 5 bases lay outside the gene matches. Germline CDR1 reads SGHDT; CDR2 reads YYEEEE. CDR3 loop: CASSFGTGTSYNEQFF. CDR3 DNA: TGTGCCAGCAGCTTTGGGACAGGAACATCCTACAATGAGCAGTTCTTC.

The chain has TRBV9 and TRBJ2-7, with D possibly TRBD2 on 6 matching bases. The germline V and J ends were trimmed by 4 bases and 7 bases, with 18 bases remaining between them. The CDR3 consists of 14 residues. The germline V gene encodes CDR1 SGDLS and CDR2 YYNGEE. This chain's CDR3 is CASSKNLGGAEQYF. The CDR3 bases are TGTGCCAGCAGCAAAAATCTGGGGGGAGCTGAGCAGTACTTC.

This chain connects TRBV28 to TRBJ1-1; D remains unclear. The CDR3 has 11 amino acids. Trimming cost V 5 bases and J 7 bases, with 8 bases left between them. Germline V gene sequence: CDR1 MDHEN, CDR2 SYDVKM. The CDR3 DNA is TGTGCCAGCAGTCTCGAGGGTGAAGCTTTCTTT. Protein product: CASSLEGEAFF.

This clone was observed once. The V call is TRBV6-5, the J call TRBJ2-7; TRBD1 matches at 10 bases. CDR3 length: 14 residues. The germline V gene encodes CDR1 MNHEY and CDR2 SVGAGI. With 2 bases clipped from V and 3 bases from J, the junction kept 1 base outside the gene matches. The CDR3 coding sequence is TGTGCCAGCAGTTACGGGACAGGGGACTACGAGCAGTACTTC. This sequence encodes CASSYGTGDYEQYF.

This chain connects TRBV5-4 to TRBJ1-1; 7 positions agree with TRBD1. Germline V gene data show CDR1 as SGHNT and CDR2 as YYREEE (reference sequence). This CDR3 comprises 12 residues. The ends lost 3 bases at V and 5 bases at J; junction bases unmatched: 1. CDR3 residues: CASSWGQTEAFF. The CDR3 DNA reads as TGTGCCAGCAGCTGGGGACAGACTGAAGCTTTCTTT.

The chain recombines TRBV5-4 with TRBJ2-7; D perhaps matches TRBD1 (6 bases). V was trimmed by 2 bases and J by 1 base, leaving 19 bases between them. This CDR3 has 17 residues. Germline V gene data show CDR1 as SGHNT and CDR2 as YYREEE (reference sequence). CDR3: CASSFGTHQGMSYEQYF. The CDR3 DNA follows: TGTGCCAGCAGCTTCGGGACACACCAAGGGATGTCCTACGAGCAGTACTTC.

The chain recombines TRBV6-6 with TRBJ1-3; no definite D call. This CDR3 region has 12 residues. The germline CDR1 and CDR2 sequences are MNHNY and SVGAGI (reference sequence). V dropped 5 bases and J dropped 7 bases, with 9 bases sitting between them. CDR3 sequence (DNA): TGTGCCAGCAGTCCCACGGGGAACACCATATATTTT. Amino acid sequence: CASSPTGNTIYF.